Shown below are 19 T cell receptor beta chains from a single sample sequenced in a study of blood T cell repertoires in COVID-19 (TCRdb year 2020). Library preparation was by the immunoSEQ multiplex PCR assay. What TCRdb holds here is the immuneACCESS table cut down to in-frame rearrangements. Part of the clones is not present; checked against another copy, under half of the missing clones reflect an unresolved V gene, and the others are unexplained. The sample yields roughly 230,000 clones; roughly 80% were counted once. Of the sample, 4.4% falls within the top ten clones. Sequences were obtained from peripheral blood. These receptor sequences come from a man in his forties or fifties with active or convalescent COVID-19.

This chain links TRBV6-5 with TRBJ2-1, with D maybe TRBD2 (5 bases). The germline V gene encodes CDR1 MNHEY and CDR2 SVGAGI. The CDR3 sequence is 15 residues long. With 7 bases removed from V and 6 bases from J, the gap between germline ends came to 19 bases. CDR3 sequence reads: CASKIDRTRVNEQFF. In DNA, the CDR3 is TGTGCCAGCAAGATTGATCGGACGCGGGTCAATGAGCAGTTCTTC.

The chain is built from TRBV6-5 and TRBJ1-1; possible D gene TRBD1, 5 bases. The CDR3 covers 14 residues. From germline, CDR1 is MNHEY and CDR2 SVGAGI. Trimming took off 0 bases at V and 9 bases at J, with 14 bases between the two ends. Here the CDR3 reads CASSYSGGSTKAFF. CDR3 nucleotides: TGTGCCAGCAGTTACTCGGGGGGATCCACGAAAGCTTTCTTT.

The rearrangement joins TRBV30 to TRBJ1-4, with D uncertain. Trimming took off 2 bases at V and 4 bases at J, with 8 bases between the two ends. CDR3 size: 13 residues. Per the germline V gene, CDR1 is GTSNPN and CDR2 is SVGIG (reference sequence). CDR3 loop: CAWSPGINEKLFF. CDR3 nucleotides: TGTGCCTGGAGTCCCGGGATTAATGAAAAACTGTTTTTT.

Only a few counts were recorded for this clone. CDR3 protein: CASSLISDTGEQFF. The DNA of the CDR3 is TGTGCCAGCAGTTTGATATCGGACACCGGAGAGCAGTTCTTC. The chain combines TRBV28 with TRBJ2-1, with a possible D match to TRBD1 (5 bases). CDR1 is MDHEN and CDR2 is SYDVKM in the germline V gene. The CDR3 consists of 14 residues. V dropped 3 bases and J dropped 10 bases, with 16 bases sitting between them.

CDR3 nucleotide sequence: TGTGCCAGCAGGAAAGGGGGCGGCAATCAGCCCCAGCATTTT. Translating it yields CASRKGGGNQPQHF. This sequence joins TRBV2 and TRBJ1-5, with 7 bases matching TRBD1. CDR1 and CDR2 from the germline V gene are SNHLY and FYNNEI. Germline trimming cut 6 bases from V and 2 bases from J; bases unmatched to any gene: 4. This CDR3 region has 14 residues.

This rearrangement joins TRBV4-3 to TRBJ1-3; D might be TRBD1 (6 bases). This CDR3 comprises 17 residues. V lost 0 bases to trimming and J lost 0 bases, with 12 bases between them. Germline values: CDR1 LGHNA, CDR2 YSLEER. The CDR3 here is CASSQDLRQASGNTIYF. CDR3 DNA sequence: TGCGCCAGCAGCCAAGATCTGAGACAGGCCTCTGGAAACACCATATATTTT.

The gene calls are TRBV6-6 and TRBJ1-5; 7 nucleotides line up with TRBD1. This CDR3 region has 13 residues. J lost 1 base, V lost 6 bases, and 0 bases had no gene match. Germline CDR1 and CDR2: MNHNY and SVGAGI (reference sequence). The DNA for the CDR3 is TGTGCCAGCAGGGACAGGAGCAATCAGCCCCAGCATTTT. As protein: CASRDRSNQPQHF.

Concerning this clone itself: Other DNA sequences in this sample translate to the same CDR3. The chain carries TRBV7-9 and TRBJ2-5; D call uncertain. Trimming took 0 bases from V and 5 from J, leaving 4 bases between them. Germline lookup yields CDR1 SEHNR and CDR2 FQNEAQ (reference sequence). The CDR3 is made up of 12 amino acids. The CDR3 sequence: CASSLARETQYF. CDR3 sequence (DNA): TGTGCCAGCAGCTTAGCGCGCGAGACCCAGTACTTC.

This clone has only a few counts. This chain joins TRBV27 and TRBJ1-1; no definite D call. The length of the CDR3 is 15 residues. From germline, CDR1 is MNHEY and CDR2 SMNVEV (reference sequence). Between the trimmed V and J ends, which lost 2 bases and 0 bases, there was a span of 10 bases. The CDR3 nucleotides are TGTGCCAGCAGTTTAAGTACAAATATGAACACTGAAGCTTTCTTT. This encodes CASSLSTNMNTEAFF.

This clone was observed a few times. The chain is built from TRBV7-8 and TRBJ2-7; 9 nucleotides align to TRBD1. With 4 bases clipped from V and 5 bases from J, the junction kept 9 bases outside the gene matches. The CDR3 loop spans 15 amino acids. The germline V gene has CDR1 SGHVS and CDR2 FQNEAQ. This CDR3 reads CASSSTRGQGNEQYF. For the CDR3, the DNA is TGTGCCAGCAGCTCTACCCGGGGACAGGGTAACGAGCAGTACTTC.

This clone has a single count. The CDR3 DNA reads as TGTGCCAGTAGTATAGGGCCGGGACAGGGGGCGGCCGGGGAGCTGTTTTTT. This gives the protein CASSIGPGQGAAGELFF. V usage is TRBV19 and J usage is TRBJ2-2; TRBD1 agrees at 12 bases. CDR1 LNHDA and CDR2 SQIVND come from the germline V gene (reference sequence). With 1 base clipped from V and 6 bases from J, the junction kept 6 bases outside the gene matches. The CDR3 length is 17 residues.

This sequence joins TRBV5-6 and TRBJ2-1, with D maybe TRBD2 (5 bases). V lost 3 bases to trimming and J lost 3 bases, with 19 bases between them. CDR1 is SGHDT, CDR2 YYEEEE, per germline. The CDR3 runs 17 residues. CDR3: CASSSPSDGVFYNEQFF. The CDR3 DNA reads as TGTGCCAGCAGCTCACCATCCGACGGGGTTTTCTACAATGAGCAGTTCTTC.

As to this clone: Other nucleotide sequences from this sample produce the same CDR3. The chain couples TRBV5-1 to TRBJ1-2; possible D gene TRBD1, 6 bases. This CDR3 spans 13 amino acids. Trimming pared 4 bases from V and 2 bases from J, leaving 9 bases between. Germline loops: CDR1 SGHRS, CDR2 YFSETQ. The CDR3 region has the DNA TGCGCCAGCAGCCCCGGACAGAACTATGGCTACACCTTC. Translating it yields CASSPGQNYGYTF.

This chain joins TRBV27 and TRBJ1-2; D is perhaps TRBD1 (5 bases). The CDR3 has 15 amino acids. Germline V CDR1 and CDR2: MNHEY, SMNVEV (reference sequence). V shed 6 bases and J shed 1 base, with 15 bases lying between them. The CDR3 DNA reads as TGTGCCAGCAGGCCAGGGTTCACCGGTAACTATGGCTACACCTTC. Protein: CASRPGFTGNYGYTF.

V is TRBV19 and J is TRBJ2-7; 9 bases fit TRBD1. The CDR3 length is 14 residues. Germline V gene sequence: CDR1 LNHDA, CDR2 SQIVND (reference sequence). V dropped 6 bases and J dropped 3; count of bases not matched to a gene: 6. CDR3 sequence reads: CASSQTGQGYEQYF. CDR3 in DNA: TGTGCCAGTAGCCAGACGGGACAGGGCTACGAGCAGTACTTC.

V usage is TRBV9 and J usage is TRBJ2-1; no reliable D call. Germline CDR1 is SGDLS and CDR2 is YYNGEE. This CDR3 is built from 15 residues. V lost 3 bases, J lost 0 bases, and 10 bases lay in between. CDR3: CASSDQRSSYNEQFF. The DNA of the CDR3 is TGTGCCAGCAGCGACCAAAGGAGCTCCTACAATGAGCAGTTCTTC.

The gene calls are TRBV2 and TRBJ2-3, with 13 bases that match TRBD2. V gave up 8 bases and J gave up 6 bases; unmatched junction bases: 8. Germline V gene data show CDR1 as SNHLY and CDR2 as FYNNEI. The CDR3 spans 15 residues. CDR3 coding DNA: TGTGCCAGCGACCCGGGACTAGCGGGGAGGGATACGCAGTATTTT. Its translation is CASDPGLAGRDTQYF.

Regarding this clone: Other DNA sequences of this sample code for an identical CDR3. V gene TRBV19 combines with J gene TRBJ2-3, with 13 bases aligning to TRBD2. The length of the CDR3 is 15 residues. Losses at the gene ends were 6 bases for V and 4 bases for J; bases not matched to a gene: 4. In germline, CDR1 is LNHDA, CDR2 SQIVND (reference sequence). The CDR3 DNA sequence: TGTGCCAGTAGCCGGACTAGCGGGGGTGCAGATACGCAGTATTTT. It is translated as CASSRTSGGADTQYF.

A few counts support this clone. The chain employs TRBV19 and TRBJ1-5; D may be TRBD1 (6 bases). V lost 3 bases and J lost 6, with 15 bases in between. The CDR3 is 15 residues long. From germline, CDR1 is LNHDA and CDR2 SQIVND (reference sequence). CDR3 DNA: TGTGCCAGTAGTATCAAGCTAATAGGGGGTCAGCCCCAGCATTTT. Its translation is CASSIKLIGGQPQHF.